The 27 T cell receptor beta chains in this list originate from one sample, sequenced in a study of prognosis after radiotherapy for stage I lung cancer. By two-round multiplex PCR, the TCR beta CDR3 was amplified from genomic DNA. It was primers specific to each TRBV and TRBJ gene that first-round PCR used. Using its own MiXCR run on the multiplex PCR reads, TCRdb lists one record per CDR3 protein. Of 14,000 or so distinct CDR3 sequences listed, around 33% were seen once; the top ten hold approximately 30%. The sample was PBMCs, taken before or after stereotactic body radiation therapy (not recorded which). These receptors all come from a donor older than 45 with non-small cell lung cancer.

By frequency in the sample, this clonotype is medium-sized. The V call is TRBV12-3 or TRBV12-4, the J call TRBJ2-7, with 7 nucleotides matching TRBD2. V lost 8 bases and J lost 0; bases outside the gene matches: 10. The CDR3 spans 15 residues. The CDR3 sequence is CASRDGKRDSYEQYF. CDR3 coding DNA: TGTGCCAGCCGGGATGGGAAGCGGGACTCCTACGAGCAGTACTTC.

Worth noting for this clonotype: This clone may be a read error of a much larger clone one base away. The rearrangement uses TRBV29-1 and TRBJ2-7, with 12 bases identical to TRBD2. CDR3 size: 12 residues. The ends lost 7 bases at V and 8 bases at J; junction bases unmatched: 6. In germline, CDR1 is SQVTM, CDR2 ANQGSEA. CDR3 nucleotides: TGCAGCGCCCATGGACTAGCGGGACAGCAGTACTTC. This translates into CSAHGLAGQQYF.

Relative to its sample, this clonotype is medium-sized. The chain joins TRBV11-2 to TRBJ2-7, with D tentatively TRBD1 (5 bases). The CDR3 runs to 14 residues. The germline V and J ends were trimmed by 2 bases and 5 bases, with 13 bases remaining between them. Germline V CDR1 and CDR2: SGHAT, FQNNGV. For the CDR3, the DNA is TGTGCCAGCAGCTTAAGGGGATGGACGGACGAGCAGTACTTC. Its protein product is CASSLRGWTDEQYF.

With respect to this clonotype: Because the CDR3's place on the DNA is in doubt, the DNA is left out and the CDR3 is given as listed by TCRdb. V gene TRBV7-6 combines with J gene TRBJ2-1; the table gives TRBD1 as D, unverified against the DNA. The CDR3 contains 18 residues when both ends are counted. Per the germline V gene, CDR1 is SGHVS and CDR2 is FNYEAQ. The CDR3 spells CASSIYLCSGGTGTGEFF.

The gene calls are TRBV18 and TRBJ1-1; 10 bases fit TRBD1. This CDR3 is 14 amino acids long. After removal of 5 bases from V and 3 bases from J, the junction contained 3 bases not matched to a gene. Looked up from germline, CDR1 is KGHSH and CDR2 is LQKENI. The CDR3 bases are TGTGCCAGCTCAGGGACAGGGGCGGACACTGAAGCTTTCTTT. Protein product: CASSGTGADTEAFF.

This clonotype is medium-sized. CDR3 region: CASSLVAGPYEQYF. DNA for the CDR3: TGTGCCAGCAGCTTAGTGGCGGGCCCCTACGAGCAGTACTTC. V is TRBV7-2 and J is TRBJ2-7, with D tentatively TRBD2 (5 bases). The CDR3 totals 14 residues. V was trimmed by 1 base and J by 2 bases, leaving 9 bases between them. CDR1 is SGHTA, CDR2 FQGNSA, per germline.

This clonotype was detected ten times or more. CDR3 nucleotides: TGCGCCAGCAGAAGACAGGGTTTCGATGAGCAGTTCTTC. This codes for CASRRQGFDEQFF. This chain connects TRBV5-1 to TRBJ2-1, with TRBD1 matching 7 bases. There are 13 residues in the CDR3. The V gene end was trimmed by 5 bases and the J gene end by 8 bases; junction bases not matched to a gene: 7. The germline gives CDR1 SGHRS, CDR2 YFSETQ. Full variable domain (rest looked up from reference TRBV5-1 and TRBJ2-1): KAGVTQTPRYLIKTRGQQVTLSCSPISGHRSVSWYQQTPGQGLQFLFEYFSETQRNKGNFPGRFSGRQFSNSRSEMNVSTLELGDSALYLCASRRQGFDEQFFGPGTRLTVL.

This clonotype showed up many times. A read error may produce the germline difference seen at one junction end. This chain uses TRBV11-3 with TRBJ2-3; D possibly corresponds to TRBD1 (5 bases). The CDR3 contains 14 residues. The germline V gene has CDR1 SGHNT and CDR2 YENEEA. In nucleotides, the CDR3 is TGTGCCAGCGGCTTGTCGGCAGGGTCATATACGCAGTATTTT. Residues: CASGLSAGSYTQYF.

As regards this clonotype: A far larger clone differs by one base, so this is likely a read error. The rearrangement joins TRBV6-2 or TRBV6-3 to TRBJ1-5, with a weak D call TRBD1 (5 bases). The CDR3 loop spans 14 amino acids. The germline CDR1 and CDR2 sequences are MNHEY and SVGEGT. Deletions cut 7 bases from V and 5 bases from J, with 15 bases between. CDR3 residues: CASTRDVLYQPQHF. In DNA, the CDR3 is TGTGCCAGCACGCGGGACGTGCTATATCAGCCCCAGCATTTT.

On this clonotype: A single base is all that separates this from a far larger clone, so a read error is likely. This rearrangement joins TRBV7-3 to TRBJ1-5; D ambiguous. CDR1 is SGHTA and CDR2 is FQGTGA in the germline V gene. The CDR3 covers 14 residues. Trimming shortened V by 4 bases and J by 5 bases, and 12 bases separated the two germline ends. CDR3 sequence: CASSSDIYHQPQHF. The CDR3 bases are TGTGCCAGCAGCTCTGACATCTACCATCAGCCCCAGCATTTT.

This clonotype was seen many times. The chain couples TRBV7-2 to TRBJ2-5, with 7 positions matching TRBD2. The trim removed 2 bases at V and 5 bases at J, leaving 5 bases unmatched. The CDR3 extends over 14 amino acids. Germline-derived CDR1 and CDR2 are SGHTA and FQGNSA. The CDR3 sequence is CASSLPGGGETQYF. Written as DNA, the CDR3 is TGTGCCAGCAGCTTACCGGGAGGCGGGGAGACCCAGTACTTC. Based on the CDR3 plus reference TRBV7-2 and TRBJ2-5, the full variable domain is GAGVSQSPSNKVTEKGKDVELRCDPISGHTALYWYRQSLGQGLEFLIYFQGNSAPDKSGLPSDRFSAERTGGSVSTLTIQRTQQEDSAVYLCASSLPGGGETQYFGPGTRLLVL.

Concerning this clonotype itself: A far bigger clonotype differs at one base, so this is likely a read error. Here the CDR3 reads CASSWDHGNHPQHF. CDR3 nucleotides: TGTGCCAGCAGCTGGGACCACGGCAATCATCCCCAGCATTTT. The V gene is TRBV7-9, the J gene TRBJ1-5; a possible D gene is TRBD1 (5 bases). This CDR3 contains 14 residues. From germline, CDR1 is SEHNR and CDR2 FQNEAQ (reference sequence).

Remarks on this clonotype: A read error may account for a junction end that differs from germline. The rearrangement joins TRBV7-9 to TRBJ2-1; no clear D gene. The CDR3 has 14 amino acids. Germline CDR1 reads SEHNR; CDR2 reads FQNEAQ (reference sequence). Here the CDR3 reads CASSSETRNNDQFF. DNA of the CDR3: TGTGCCAGCAGCTCCGAGACGCGGAACAATGATCAGTTCTTC.

This clonotype was recorded once. The genes are TRBV27 and TRBJ2-3, with D unresolved. Trimming left V 9 bases short and J 3 bases short, with 13 bases between. Per germline, CDR1 MNHEY and CDR2 SMNVEV (reference sequence). This CDR3 is 13 amino acids long. The CDR3 sequence is CASRGSITDTQYF. For the CDR3, the DNA is TGTGCCAGTAGAGGATCGATAACAGATACGCAGTATTTT.

This clonotype was detected many times. The J gene is TRBJ2-3, the V gene TRBV11-2; no reliable D call. With 2 bases removed from V and 7 bases from J, the gap between germline ends came to 7 bases. Germline values: CDR1 SGHAT, CDR2 FQNNGV. The CDR3 consists of 12 residues. The CDR3 DNA reads TGTGCCAGCAGCTTAAACACGAATACGCAGTATTTT. Translation gives CASSLNTNTQYF.

The chain employs TRBV7-6 and TRBJ1-3; weak D call: TRBD1 (5 bases). Germline assignment: CDR1 SGHVS and CDR2 FNYEAQ. This CDR3 contains 18 residues. Trimming took 5 bases from V and 6 from J, leaving 26 bases between them. CDR3 amino acids: CASSPRGSKGISLNTIYF. CDR3 DNA sequence: TGTGCCAGCAGCCCTAGGGGCAGTAAAGGGATTTCTCTAAACACCATATATTTT.

This clonotype was seen at least ten times. This rearrangement joins TRBV5-1 to TRBJ2-5, with 7 bases that match TRBD1. The CDR3 covers 15 residues. V was clipped by 4 bases and J by 5 bases; unmatched bases: 11. The germline V gene has CDR1 SGHRS and CDR2 YFSETQ. CDR3 nucleotide sequence: TGCGCCAGCAGCCTAAAGGGGGCGCCGAGGGAGACCCAGTACTTC. Its protein is CASSLKGAPRETQYF. Full variable domain (outside the CDR3, taken from reference TRBV5-1 and TRBJ2-5): KAGVTQTPRYLIKTRGQQVTLSCSPISGHRSVSWYQQTPGQGLQFLFEYFSETQRNKGNFPGRFSGRQFSNSRSEMNVSTLELGDSALYLCASSLKGAPRETQYFGPGTRLLVL.

A single count supports this clonotype. A single base is all that separates this from a far larger clone, so a read error is likely. The V and J genes are TRBV7-9 and TRBJ2-7, with D possibly matching TRBD2 (6 bases). Between the trimmed V and J ends, which lost 1 base and 0 bases, there was a span of 13 bases. The CDR3 is 16 amino acids. CDR1 is SEHNR, CDR2 FQNEAQ, per germline (reference sequence). The chain's CDR3 is CASSLVSPLASYEQYF. DNA for the CDR3: TGTGCCAGCAGCTTAGTGTCCCCACTAGCCTCCTACGAGCAGTACTTC.

This clonotype was recorded at least ten times. This rearrangement joins TRBV3-1 to TRBJ2-7; TRBD2 agrees at 16 bases. Germline V gene sequence: CDR1 LGHDT, CDR2 YNNKEL (reference sequence). The trim removed 4 bases at V and 6 bases at J, leaving 3 bases unmatched. The CDR3 contains 15 residues. DNA of the CDR3: TGTGCCAGCAGCCCAGGGACTAGCGGGAGGGTCGAGCAGTACTTC. Encoded protein: CASSPGTSGRVEQYF.

Ten or more counts support this clonotype. The chain uses TRBV10-2 and TRBJ2-1; TRBD2 aligns across 11 bases. The CDR3 has 15 residues. V was clipped by 0 bases and J by 9 bases; unmatched bases: 4. Germline CDR1 reads WSHSY; CDR2 reads SAAADI. The DNA for the CDR3 is TGCGCCAGCAGTGAGTCACATAGCGGGAGGGGTGAGCAGTTCTTC. It is translated as CASSESHSGRGEQFF.

This clonotype was seen many times. The chain links TRBV12-3 or TRBV12-4 to TRBJ2-1; possible D gene TRBD1, 6 bases. The V and J ends lost 6 bases and 7 bases respectively, with 10 bases between them. The CDR3 covers 12 residues. CDR3 sequence (DNA): TGTGCCAGCAGCGCTGACAGGAATGAGCAGTTCTTC. Protein: CASSADRNEQFF.

Ten or more counts support this clonotype. The V and J genes are TRBV7-9 and TRBJ2-4; TRBD1 agrees at 8 bases. The CDR3 runs to 15 residues. Trimming removed 1 base from V and 3 bases from J; junction bases left unmatched: 2. Germline values: CDR1 SEHNR, CDR2 FQNEAQ (reference sequence). This chain's CDR3 is CASSLGGTGKNIQYF. The CDR3 DNA reads TGTGCCAGCAGCTTAGGTGGGACAGGCAAAAACATTCAGTACTTC.

This clonotype showed up many times. The chain combines TRBV7-6 with TRBJ2-7, with TRBD1 matching over 8 bases. Germline trimming cut 1 base from V and 3 bases from J; bases unmatched to any gene: 2. Germline V gene data show CDR1 as SGHVS and CDR2 as FNYEAQ. The CDR3 covers 14 residues. The CDR3 is CASSLVQGVYEQYF. The CDR3 coding sequence is TGTGCCAGCAGCTTAGTACAGGGGGTCTACGAGCAGTACTTC.

This clonotype has ten or more counts. The J gene is TRBJ2-3, the V gene TRBV15, with D possibly matching TRBD1 (5 bases). This CDR3 is 15 amino acids long. The ends were cut back, 1 base at V and 0 bases at J, with 8 bases in the middle. CDR1 and CDR2 from the germline V gene are LNHNV and YYDKDF (reference sequence). The DNA for the CDR3 is TGTGCCACCAGCAGAGTTTCAGGGAGCACAGATACGCAGTATTTT. It codes for CATSRVSGSTDTQYF.

A remark on this clonotype: This CDR3 is missing its conserved last phenylalanine or tryptophan, likely due to a read error. The chain has TRBV4-1 and TRBJ2-1; TRBD2 agrees at 7 bases. CDR1 is MGHRA, CDR2 YSYEKL, per germline. This CDR3 is built from 17 residues. CDR3 in DNA: TGCACCAGCAGCCAAGGGTTCCTTAGCAGGGAGGGCAATGAGCAGTTCCTC. Amino acid sequence: CTSSQGFLSREGNEQFL.

This clonotype was counted at least ten times. The chain carries TRBV28 and TRBJ2-7; D might be TRBD1 or TRBD2, each matching 5 bases. Germline V gene data show CDR1 as MDHEN and CDR2 as SYDVKM. The length of the CDR3 is 11 residues. V was clipped by 10 bases and J by 6 bases, with 13 bases between them. For the CDR3, the DNA is TGTGCCACTTGGGACCACGTCGAGCAGTACTTC. Protein product: CATWDHVEQYF.

This clonotype has ten or more counts. The chain carries TRBV5-1 and TRBJ2-5; D may be TRBD1 (5 bases). Germline CDR1 reads SGHRS; CDR2 reads YFSETQ. CDR3 length: 14 amino acids. Trimming removed 6 bases at V and 0 bases at J, with 12 bases between. The CDR3 DNA reads as TGCGCCAGCAAAATCGCAGGGAACCAAGAGACCCAGTACTTC. This encodes CASKIAGNQETQYF.